The source of this TCR beta chain is a study of blood T cell repertoires in COVID-19. Study context: The samples span acute and convalescent COVID-19 from the United States, Italy and Spain. PBMCs, B-cell-depleted T cells, or T cells were the source of the cDNA or gDNA that made up the material.

The authors' processing: Amplifying reference gene primers gave estimates of nucleated cell counts. Repertoires were generated with immunoSEQ multiplex PCR, while TCRdb's copy carries only in-frame clones and drops some. Clonal size and the V and J genes are those of that table, whereas D and trimming came from the DNA. The data contain about 190,000 clones, approximately 91% of them singletons. V was cut by 7 bases and J by 3 bases, with 10 bases left in between. The germline V gene encodes CDR1 MNHEY and CDR2 SVGAGI. CDR3 size: 12 residues. The chain is built from TRBV6-5 and TRBJ2-7; D ambiguous. Sequencing was carried out using peripheral blood. This sequence originates from a man in his 70s with active or convalescent COVID-19. CDR3 sequence (DNA): TGTGCCAGCAATCTCGGTAGCTACGAGCAGTACTTC. Translating gives CASNLGSYEQYF.